The 20 T cell receptor beta chains below all came from one sample that was sequenced in a study of spatial heterogeneity in lung cancer. TCRdb recomputed calls from the 5' RACE reads with MiXCR, one row per CDR3 protein. Of 60,000 to 80,000 distinct CDR3 sequences in the sample, roughly 13% are singletons; the top ten hold under 7.5%. Described time point: sample taken at primary tumor resection. Tumor, nontumor lung or frozen PBMC supplied whole RNA that was sequenced unsorted. The sample in question was PBMCs, obtained at surgery. The receptor source for this set is a male donor with early-stage non-small cell lung cancer.

In its sample, this clonotype was seen a few times. This sequence joins TRBV7-2 and TRBJ1-1, with no clear D. The V end lost 6 bases, the J end lost 1 base, and 9 bases lay between the germline ends. CDR1 is SGHTA, CDR2 FQGNSA, per germline. The CDR3 runs to 13 residues. DNA of the CDR3: TGTGCCAGCAGAAGGCGGCCGAACACTGAAGCTTTCTTT. Translating gives CASRRRPNTEAFF. The whole variable domain, remainder taken from reference TRBV7-2 and TRBJ1-1, is GAGVSQSPSNKVTEKGKDVELRCDPISGHTALYWYRQSLGQGLEFLIYFQGNSAPDKSGLPSDRFSAERTGGSVSTLTIQRTQQEDSAVYLCASRRRPNTEAFFGQGTRLTVV.

This clonotype was seen at least ten times. The gene calls are TRBV4-1 and TRBJ2-2, with TRBD1 as a possible D gene (5 bases). The CDR3 is 14 amino acids. CDR1 MGHRA and CDR2 YSYEKL come from the germline V gene. The V gene lost 6 bases and the J gene lost 7 bases, with 15 bases spanning the gap. In DNA, the CDR3 is TGCGCCAGCAGACTACTTTCAGGGTTCGGGGAGCTGTTTTTT. Amino acids: CASRLLSGFGELFF.

In this sample, this clonotype turned up a few times. J is TRBJ2-5 and V is TRBV7-9, with D unclear. The germline V gene encodes CDR1 SEHNR and CDR2 FQNEAQ (reference sequence). CDR3 length: 11 amino acids. The germline V and J ends were trimmed by 5 bases and 4 bases, with 5 bases remaining between them. CDR3 residues: CASSARETQYF. DNA for the CDR3: TGTGCCAGCAGCGCTCGAGAGACCCAGTACTTC. Filled out from reference TRBV7-9 and TRBJ2-5, the complete variable domain reads DTGVSQNPRHKITKRGQNVTFRCDPISEHNRLYWYRQTLGQGPEFLTYFQNEAQLEKSRLLSDRFSAERPKGSFSTLEIQRTEQGDSAMYLCASSARETQYFGPGTRLLVL.

Ten or more counts support this clonotype. The CDR3 DNA is TGTGCCAGCAGTAAGGGGGGTAGCGCCGAACCCGTGTTCTTC. Amino acids: CASSKGGSAEPVFF. This chain links TRBV6-4 with TRBJ2-1; possibly TRBD1 or TRBD2 for D (6 bases each). The germline V and J ends were trimmed by 5 bases and 15 bases, with 23 bases remaining between them. The CDR3 has 14 residues. The germline V gene has CDR1 MRHNA and CDR2 SNTAGT.

The chain is built from TRBV19 and TRBJ2-2; 9 positions agree with TRBD2. Germline V gene sequence: CDR1 LNHDA, CDR2 SQIVND (reference sequence). This CDR3 is 15 amino acids long. Trimming took 5 bases from V and 5 from J; bases not matched to a gene: 6. This chain's CDR3 is CASSYGTSRTGELFF. CDR3 nucleotide sequence: TGTGCCAGTAGTTACGGGACTAGCAGAACCGGGGAGCTGTTTTTT.

The V gene is TRBV5-4, the J gene TRBJ1-1, with D uncertain. The CDR3 extends over 13 amino acids. V was cut by 0 bases and J by 4 bases, with 7 bases left in between. Germline V gene sequence: CDR1 SGHNT, CDR2 YYREEE (reference sequence). CDR3 sequence: CASSLGTLTEAFF. CDR3 in DNA: TGTGCCAGCAGCTTGGGCACCCTCACTGAAGCTTTCTTT. The complete variable domain, with remaining parts taken from reference TRBV5-4 and TRBJ1-1, reads ETGVTQSPTHLIKTRGQQVTLRCSSQSGHNTVSWYQQALGQGPQFIFQYYREEENGRGNFPPRFSGLQFPNYSSELNVNALELDDSALYLCASSLGTLTEAFFGQGTRLTVV.

The CDR3 DNA is TGTGCCACTGGGACGGACCTGGAGCAGGAGCAGTACTTC. It specifies CATGTDLEQEQYF. This sequence joins TRBV19 and TRBJ2-7; D may match TRBD1 or TRBD2 (5 bases each). The V end was cut by 10 bases, the J end by 7 bases, with 20 bases between. Per germline, CDR1 LNHDA and CDR2 SQIVND (reference sequence). The CDR3 is made up of 13 amino acids.

The chain joins TRBV4-1 to TRBJ1-2, with TRBD1 as a possible D gene (5 bases). Germline loops: CDR1 MGHRA, CDR2 YSYEKL. V shed 0 bases and J shed 6 bases, with 11 bases lying between them. There are 14 residues in the CDR3. This CDR3 reads CASSQDPTGNGYTF. As DNA, the CDR3 is TGCGCCAGCAGCCAAGATCCTACAGGCAATGGCTACACCTTC.

The V call is TRBV20-1, the J call TRBJ1-1; a possible D gene is TRBD1 (5 bases). CDR1 is DFQATT, CDR2 SNEGSKA, per germline (reference sequence). The V gene lost 1 base and the J gene lost 1 base, with 13 bases spanning the gap. This CDR3 is 15 amino acids long. This CDR3 is CSARVPGRRNTEAFF. The DNA for the CDR3 is TGCAGTGCTAGAGTTCCGGGACGGAGGAACACTGAAGCTTTCTTT.

The chain recombines TRBV7-3 with TRBJ1-1; 7 bases are shared with TRBD1. The germline V gene encodes CDR1 SGHTA and CDR2 FQGTGA. This CDR3 is built from 13 residues. V lost 5 bases and J lost 3; bases outside the gene matches: 3. The CDR3 loop is CASSRDSYTEAFF. The CDR3 nucleotides read TGTGCCAGCAGCAGGGACAGCTACACTGAAGCTTTCTTT. The full variable domain, in which reference TRBV7-3 and TRBJ1-1 provide the parts outside the CDR3, is GAGVSQTPSNKVTEKGKYVELRCDPISGHTALYWYRQSLGQGPEFLIYFQGTGAADDSGLPNDRFFAVRPEGSVSTLKIQRTERGDSAVYLCASSRDSYTEAFFGQGTRLTVV.

This clonotype was seen a few times. The rearrangement links TRBV19 to TRBJ2-3; D may be TRBD1 or TRBD2 (6 bases each). The CDR3 runs 15 residues. Germline V lookup: CDR1 LNHDA, CDR2 SQIVND (reference sequence). V gave up 3 bases and J gave up 6 bases, with 16 bases separating them. The CDR3 loop is CASSIAGGEGDTQYF. In DNA, the CDR3 is TGTGCCAGTAGTATCGCCGGGGGCGAGGGGGATACGCAGTATTTT. Drawing the rest from reference TRBV19 and TRBJ2-3, the complete variable domain is DGGITQSPKYLFRKEGQNVTLSCEQNLNHDAMYWYRQDPGQGLRLIYYSQIVNDFQKGDIAEGYSVSREKKESFPLTVTSAQKNPTAFYLCASSIAGGEGDTQYFGPGTRLTVL.

This clonotype was seen many times. The chain links TRBV7-8 to TRBJ2-7; D might be TRBD1 (6 bases). V was pared by 4 bases and J by 1 base, with 17 bases between. Germline V CDR1 and CDR2: SGHVS, FQNEAQ. The CDR3 sequence is 16 residues long. The CDR3 DNA reads TGTGCCAGCAGCTCCCCCAGGGACACCTTGTCCTACGAGCAGTACTTC. This encodes CASSSPRDTLSYEQYF.

The sample holds many counts of this clonotype. The CDR3 spells CASSLTGRTEAFF. The CDR3 DNA reads TGCGCCAGCAGCTTGACAGGGAGGACTGAAGCTTTCTTT. This chain uses TRBV5-1 with TRBJ1-1, with D tentatively TRBD1 (6 bases). V lost 1 base and J 5 bases, leaving 9 bases between the germline ends. The CDR3 has 13 residues. The germline gives CDR1 SGHRS, CDR2 YFSETQ.

At least ten counts were recorded for this clonotype. The chain carries TRBV5-1 and TRBJ1-1; D is undetermined. V was shortened by 0 bases and J by 1 base, with 10 bases between the two germline ends. The CDR3 consists of 15 residues. Germline V CDR1 and CDR2: SGHRS, YFSETQ. As DNA, the CDR3 is TGCGCCAGCAGCTTGGCCCGTCTCGGGAACACTGAAGCTTTCTTT. This gives the protein CASSLARLGNTEAFF.

This chain links TRBV6-5 with TRBJ2-5; D may be TRBD1 or TRBD2 (6 bases each). The germline gives CDR1 MNHEY, CDR2 SVGAGI. Trimming cost V 2 bases and J 5 bases, with 15 bases left between them. This CDR3 is 15 amino acids long. The CDR3 coding sequence is TGTGCCAGCAGTTACGCCGTTGGGGGGCTGGAGACCCAGTACTTC. Its translation is CASSYAVGGLETQYF.

This clonotype has a handful of counts. The J gene is TRBJ2-2, the V gene TRBV4-1, with 12 positions matching TRBD1. The ends lost 5 bases at V and 5 bases at J; junction bases unmatched: 6. Germline V CDR1 and CDR2: MGHRA, YSYEKL. The CDR3 is made up of 16 amino acids. The DNA of the CDR3 is TGCGCCAGCAGCTGGGGACAGGGGGCGGAGACCGGGGAGCTGTTTTTT. It specifies CASSWGQGAETGELFF.

V usage is TRBV12-3 or TRBV12-4 and J usage is TRBJ2-4; D is ambiguous. Deletions cut 2 bases from V and 1 base from J, with 6 bases between. The CDR3 runs 14 residues. The CDR3 bases are TGTGCCAGCAGTTTAATGCGGGCCAAAAACATTCAGTACTTC. The encoded protein is CASSLMRAKNIQYF.

This clonotype showed up many times. The V call is TRBV29-1, the J call TRBJ2-1, with unresolved D. This CDR3 contains 13 residues. Germline assignment: CDR1 SQVTM and CDR2 ANQGSEA. Trimming removed 2 bases at V and 4 bases at J, with 9 bases between. CDR3 amino acids: CSVESSGYNEQFF. The CDR3 DNA is TGCAGCGTTGAAAGTTCCGGGTACAATGAGCAGTTCTTC.

This clonotype ranks as medium-sized. This chain uses TRBV7-8 with TRBJ2-1; no clear D. V lost 7 bases to trimming and J lost 5 bases, with 6 bases between them. Looked up from germline, CDR1 is SGHVS and CDR2 is FQNEAQ. This CDR3 contains 11 residues. CDR3 sequence reads: CASKSNNEQFF. The CDR3 coding sequence is TGTGCCAGCAAATCTAACAATGAGCAGTTCTTC.

The rearrangement joins TRBV18 to TRBJ2-6; D gene unclear. From germline, CDR1 is KGHSH and CDR2 LQKENI. Between the trimmed V and J ends, which lost 2 bases and 2 bases, there was a span of 1 base. The CDR3 is made up of 13 amino acids. The CDR3 DNA reads TGTGCCAGCTCACCAACTGGGGCCAACGTCCTGACTTTC. Encoded protein: CASSPTGANVLTF.